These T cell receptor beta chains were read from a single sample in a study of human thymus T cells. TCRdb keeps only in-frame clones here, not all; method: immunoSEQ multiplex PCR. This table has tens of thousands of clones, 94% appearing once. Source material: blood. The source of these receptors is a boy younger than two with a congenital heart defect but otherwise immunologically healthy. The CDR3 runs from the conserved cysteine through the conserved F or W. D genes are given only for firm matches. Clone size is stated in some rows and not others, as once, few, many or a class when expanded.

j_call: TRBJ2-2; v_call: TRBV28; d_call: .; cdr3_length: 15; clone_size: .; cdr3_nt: TGTGCCAGCAGTCCCTCCGGCGGCCTCACCGGGGAGCTGTTTTTT; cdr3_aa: CASSPSGGLTGELFF
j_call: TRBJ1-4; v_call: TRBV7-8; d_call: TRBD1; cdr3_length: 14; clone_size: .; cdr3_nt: TGTGCCAGCAGCGTAGGGACAGGGAATGAAAAACTGTTTTTT; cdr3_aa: CASSVGTGNEKLFF
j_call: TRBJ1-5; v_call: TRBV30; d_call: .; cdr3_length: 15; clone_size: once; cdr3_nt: TGTGCCTGGAGTGCCCCCCCCAGAGGCAATCAGCCCCAGCATTTT; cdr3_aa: CAWSAPPRGNQPQHF
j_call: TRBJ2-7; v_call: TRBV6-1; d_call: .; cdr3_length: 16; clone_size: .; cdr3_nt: TGTGCCAGCAGTGAAGATACCTTCGGGTCGACCTACGAGCAGTACTTC; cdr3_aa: CASSEDTFGSTYEQYF
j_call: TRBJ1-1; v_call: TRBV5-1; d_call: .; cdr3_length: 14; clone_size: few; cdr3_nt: TGCGCCAGCAGCACGGGACCAATGAACACTGAAGCTTTCTTT; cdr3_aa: CASSTGPMNTEAFF
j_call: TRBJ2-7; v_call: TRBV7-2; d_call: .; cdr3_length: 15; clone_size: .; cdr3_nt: TGTGCCAGCAGCTTACGGGGAGACAGCTCCTACGAGCAGTACTTC; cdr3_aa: CASSLRGDSSYEQYF
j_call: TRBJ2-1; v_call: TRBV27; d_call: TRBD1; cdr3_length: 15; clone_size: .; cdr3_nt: TGTGCCAGCAGTTTATCCGGGACAGGGGGCAATGAGCAGTTCTTC; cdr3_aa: CASSLSGTGGNEQFF
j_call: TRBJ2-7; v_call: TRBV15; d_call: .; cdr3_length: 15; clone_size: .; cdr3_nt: TGTGCCACCAGCAGAGAAGCAGGGATTGGCTACGAGCAGTACTTC; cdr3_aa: CATSREAGIGYEQYF
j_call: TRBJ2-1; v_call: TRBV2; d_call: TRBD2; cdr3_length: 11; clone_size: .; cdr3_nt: TGTGCCAGCAGTGCCCTAGCGGGGCAGTTCTTC; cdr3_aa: CASSALAGQFF
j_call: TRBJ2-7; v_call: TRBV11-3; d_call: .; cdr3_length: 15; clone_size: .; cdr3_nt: TGTGCCAGCAGCCCCAGGAACAGGGCCTCCTACGAGCAGTACTTC; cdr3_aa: CASSPRNRASYEQYF
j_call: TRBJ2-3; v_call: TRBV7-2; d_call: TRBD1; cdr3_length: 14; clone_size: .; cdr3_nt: TGTGCCAGCAGACGGACAGGGGCCACAGATACGCAGTATTTT; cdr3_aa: CASRRTGATDTQYF
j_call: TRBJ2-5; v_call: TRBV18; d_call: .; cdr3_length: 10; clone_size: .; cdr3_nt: TGTGCCAGCTCACAAGAGACCCAGTACTTC; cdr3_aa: CASSQETQYF